This TCR beta chain was sequenced in a study of CD4 T cells in relation to SARS-CoV-2 and coronaviruses. The unexposed donors gave CD4+ T cells in about 2010-2019, prior to COVID-19. The cells were cultured for approximately 10 days before CD4+ T cells were isolated. Unexposed-donor CD4+ T cells were probed with SARS-CoV-2 S/N and four cold-coronavirus spikes, cells permitting. PBMCs were plated at a few million per well in IL-2-containing medium. The CDR3 is made up of 14 amino acids. V lost 8 bases and J 7 bases, leaving 21 bases between the germline ends. Germline assignment: CDR1 SEHNR and CDR2 FQNEAQ (reference sequence). Worth noting for this clone: Its antigen remains unknown.

The data were produced by immunoSEQ multiplex PCR, yet TCRdb's version contains in-frame clones alone and is incomplete. The table shows just under 30,000 clones, with around 72% occurring only once. This sequence originates from a human donor in good health. Material for sequencing was CD4+ T cells from PBMCs, cultured in vitro. The genes are TRBV7-9 and TRBJ2-7; possibly TRBD1 or TRBD2 for D (7 bases each). The CDR3 is CASGGGGLLGEQYF. CDR3 nucleotide sequence: TGTGCCAGCGGGGGAGGGGGCCTCCTGGGAGAGCAGTACTTC.